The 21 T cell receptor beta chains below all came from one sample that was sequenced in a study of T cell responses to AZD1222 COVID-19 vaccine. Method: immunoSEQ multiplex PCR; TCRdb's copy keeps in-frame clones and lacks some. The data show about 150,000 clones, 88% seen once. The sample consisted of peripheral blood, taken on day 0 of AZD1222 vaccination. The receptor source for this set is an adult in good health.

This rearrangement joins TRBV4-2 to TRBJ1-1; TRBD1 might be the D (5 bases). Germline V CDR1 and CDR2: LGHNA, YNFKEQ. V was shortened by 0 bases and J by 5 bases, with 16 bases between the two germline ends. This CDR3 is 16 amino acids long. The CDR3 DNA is TGTGCCAGCAGCCAAGAAGGGTGGGGGGGTTTAACTGAAGCTTTCTTT. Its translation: CASSQEGWGGLTEAFF.

The CDR3 nucleotides are TGTGCCAGCAGGGCCGGACTAGCGGGGACCTACGAGCAGTACTTC. It codes for CASRAGLAGTYEQYF. J is TRBJ2-7 and V is TRBV2, with 12 positions matching TRBD2. CDR3 length equals 15 residues. V trimming: 6 bases; J trimming: 2 bases; junction bases outside the gene matches: 5. Looked up from germline, CDR1 is SNHLY and CDR2 is FYNNEI.

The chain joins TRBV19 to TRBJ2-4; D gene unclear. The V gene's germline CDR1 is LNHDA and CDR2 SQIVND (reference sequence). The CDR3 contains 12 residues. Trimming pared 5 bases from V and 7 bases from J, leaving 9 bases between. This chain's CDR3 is CASSVEGNIQYF. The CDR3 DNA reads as TGTGCCAGTAGTGTCGAAGGGAACATTCAGTACTTC.

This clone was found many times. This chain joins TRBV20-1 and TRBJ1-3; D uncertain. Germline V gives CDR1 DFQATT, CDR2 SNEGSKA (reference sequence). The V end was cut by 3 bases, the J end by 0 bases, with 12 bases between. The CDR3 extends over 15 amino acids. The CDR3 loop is CSASRGYSSGNTIYF. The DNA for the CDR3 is TGCAGTGCTAGTAGAGGTTACTCCTCTGGAAACACCATATATTTT.

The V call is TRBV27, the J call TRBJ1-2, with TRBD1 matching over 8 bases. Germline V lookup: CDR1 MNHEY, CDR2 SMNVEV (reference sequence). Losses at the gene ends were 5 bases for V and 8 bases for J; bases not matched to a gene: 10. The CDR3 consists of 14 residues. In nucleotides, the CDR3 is TGTGCCAGCAGTCATAAAACAGGGGGTGGCGGCTACACCTTC. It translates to CASSHKTGGGGYTF.

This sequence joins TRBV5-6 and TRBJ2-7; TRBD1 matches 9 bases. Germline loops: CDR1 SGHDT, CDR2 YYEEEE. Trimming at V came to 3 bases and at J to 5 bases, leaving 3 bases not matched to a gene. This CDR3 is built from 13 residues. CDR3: CASSYRDRDEQYF. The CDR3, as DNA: TGTGCCAGCAGCTACCGGGACAGGGACGAGCAGTACTTC.

The CDR3 loop reads CASSGQGPTEAFF. DNA for the CDR3: TGTGCCAGCTCGGGACAGGGGCCCACTGAAGCTTTCTTT. The chain is built from TRBV18 and TRBJ1-1; 10 nucleotides match TRBD1. This CDR3 comprises 13 residues. The germline gives CDR1 KGHSH, CDR2 LQKENI. Trimming removed 6 bases from V and 4 bases from J; junction bases left unmatched: 2.

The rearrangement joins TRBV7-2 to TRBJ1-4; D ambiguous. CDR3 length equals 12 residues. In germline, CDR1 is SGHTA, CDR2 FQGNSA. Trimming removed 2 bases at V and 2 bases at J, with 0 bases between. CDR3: CASSLTNEKLFF. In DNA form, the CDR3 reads TGTGCCAGCAGCTTAACTAATGAAAAACTGTTTTTT.

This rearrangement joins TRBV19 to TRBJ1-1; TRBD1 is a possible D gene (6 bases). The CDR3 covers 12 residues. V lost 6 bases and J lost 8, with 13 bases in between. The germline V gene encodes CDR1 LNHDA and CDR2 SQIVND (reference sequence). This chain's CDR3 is CASSGGFLEAFF. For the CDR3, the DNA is TGTGCCAGTAGCGGGGGCTTCCTGGAAGCTTTCTTT.

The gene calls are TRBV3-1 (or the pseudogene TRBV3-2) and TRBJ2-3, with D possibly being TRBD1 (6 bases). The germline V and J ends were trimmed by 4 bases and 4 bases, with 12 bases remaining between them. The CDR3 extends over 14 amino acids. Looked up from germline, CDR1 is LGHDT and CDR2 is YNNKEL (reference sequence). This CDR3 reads CASSPQGSADTQYF. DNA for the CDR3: TGTGCCAGCAGCCCTCAGGGGAGCGCAGATACGCAGTATTTT.

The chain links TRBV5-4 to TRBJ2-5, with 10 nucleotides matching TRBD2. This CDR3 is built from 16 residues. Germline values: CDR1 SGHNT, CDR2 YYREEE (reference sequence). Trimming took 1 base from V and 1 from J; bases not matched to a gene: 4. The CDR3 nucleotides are TGTGCCAGCAGCTTGCCCCAGCGGGGGGGCCAAGAGACCCAGTACTTC. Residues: CASSLPQRGGQETQYF.

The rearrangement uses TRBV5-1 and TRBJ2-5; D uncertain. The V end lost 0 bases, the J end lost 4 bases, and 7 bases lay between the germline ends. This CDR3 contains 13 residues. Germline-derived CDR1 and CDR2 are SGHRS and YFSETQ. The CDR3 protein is CASSLDSLETQYF. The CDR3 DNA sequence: TGCGCCAGCAGCTTGGACAGCTTAGAGACCCAGTACTTC.

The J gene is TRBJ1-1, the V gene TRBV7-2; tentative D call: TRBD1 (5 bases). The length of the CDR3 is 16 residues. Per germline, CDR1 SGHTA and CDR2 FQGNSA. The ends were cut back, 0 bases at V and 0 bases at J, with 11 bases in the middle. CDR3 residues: CASSLASGRMNTEAFF. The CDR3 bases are TGTGCCAGCAGCTTAGCCTCAGGGCGGATGAACACTGAAGCTTTCTTT.

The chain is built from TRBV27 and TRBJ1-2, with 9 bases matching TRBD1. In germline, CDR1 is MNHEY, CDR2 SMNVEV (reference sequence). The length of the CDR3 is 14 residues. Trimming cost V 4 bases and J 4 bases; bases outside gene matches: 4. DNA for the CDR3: TGTGCCAGCAGTTCTACAGGGGGCTTCTATGGCTACACCTTC. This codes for CASSSTGGFYGYTF.

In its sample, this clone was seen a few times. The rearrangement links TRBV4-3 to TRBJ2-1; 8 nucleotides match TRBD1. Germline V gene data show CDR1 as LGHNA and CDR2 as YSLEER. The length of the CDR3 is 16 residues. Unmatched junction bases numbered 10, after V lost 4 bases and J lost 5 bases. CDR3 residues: CASSPSAGGEHNEQFF. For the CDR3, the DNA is TGCGCCAGCAGCCCCTCGGCAGGGGGCGAACACAATGAGCAGTTCTTC.

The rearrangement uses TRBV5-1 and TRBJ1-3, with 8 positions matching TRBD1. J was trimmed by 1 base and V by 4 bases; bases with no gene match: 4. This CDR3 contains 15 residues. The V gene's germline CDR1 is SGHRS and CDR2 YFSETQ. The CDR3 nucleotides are TGCGCCAGCAGCCCGAGGACAGGGTCTGGAAACACCATATATTTT. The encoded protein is CASSPRTGSGNTIYF.

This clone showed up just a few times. The CDR3 sequence: CASSFLGVTDTQYF. The CDR3, as DNA: TGTGCCAGCAGCTTTCTAGGGGTGACAGATACGCAGTATTTT. The gene calls are TRBV7-2 and TRBJ2-3; a weak D match, TRBD1 (5 bases). This CDR3 has 14 amino acids. Deletions cut 3 bases from V and 3 bases from J, with 10 bases between. The germline V gene has CDR1 SGHTA and CDR2 FQGNSA. Looking up the rest from reference TRBV7-2 and TRBJ2-3 gives the full variable domain: GAGVSQSPSNKVTEKGKDVELRCDPISGHTALYWYRQSLGQGLEFLIYFQGNSAPDKSGLPSDRFSAERTGGSVSTLTIQRTQQEDSAVYLCASSFLGVTDTQYFGPGTRLTVL.

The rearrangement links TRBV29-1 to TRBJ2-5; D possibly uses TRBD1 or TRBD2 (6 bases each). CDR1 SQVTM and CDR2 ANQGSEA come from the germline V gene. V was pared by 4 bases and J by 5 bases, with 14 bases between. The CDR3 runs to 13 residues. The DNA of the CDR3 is TGCAGCGTTGGTTGGGGGGCTTGGGAGACCCAGTACTTC. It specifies CSVGWGAWETQYF.

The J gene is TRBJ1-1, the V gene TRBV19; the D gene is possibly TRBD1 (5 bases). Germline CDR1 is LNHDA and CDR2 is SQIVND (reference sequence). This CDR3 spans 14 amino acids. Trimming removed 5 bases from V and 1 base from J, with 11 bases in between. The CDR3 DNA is TGTGCCAGTAGTCGTCGCGGGGGGAACACTGAAGCTTTCTTT. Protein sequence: CASSRRGGNTEAFF.

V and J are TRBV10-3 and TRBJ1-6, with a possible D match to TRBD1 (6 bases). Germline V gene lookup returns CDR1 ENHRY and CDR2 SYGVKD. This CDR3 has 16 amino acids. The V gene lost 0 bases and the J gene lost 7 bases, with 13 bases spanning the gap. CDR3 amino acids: CAISESWPGENSPLHF. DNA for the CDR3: TGTGCCATCAGTGAGTCATGGCCAGGGGAAAATTCACCCCTCCACTTT.

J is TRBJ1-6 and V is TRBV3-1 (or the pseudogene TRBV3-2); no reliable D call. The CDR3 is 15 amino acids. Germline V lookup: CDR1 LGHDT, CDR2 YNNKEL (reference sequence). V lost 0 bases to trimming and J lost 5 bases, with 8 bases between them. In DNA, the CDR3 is TGTGCCAGCAGCCAAGAAGGACGGGATAATTCACCCCTCCACTTT. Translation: CASSQEGRDNSPLHF.